These T cell receptor beta chains were read from a single sample in a study of T-cell reconstitution after alpha-beta-depleted transplantation in children. Using its own MiXCR run on the PCR reads, TCRdb lists one record per CDR3 protein. The sample includes around 120,000 distinct CDR3 sequences, roughly 24% of them seen just once. Sequencing used PBMCs, mostly from graft donor cells, obtained 180 days after TCRalphabeta/CD19-depleted stem cell transplant. These receptors were collected from a male patient aged 2-10 years who had a stem cell transplant for chronic granulomatous disease, so the T cells may come from the graft donor. Each CDR3 is given with its conserved first and last residue. A D gene is named only where the DNA matches it firmly. The size entry is marked missing in some rows and otherwise reads once, few, many or a size class.

d_call clone_size j_call v_call cdr3_aa cdr3_nt
NA few TRBJ2-7 TRBV12-3/TRBV12-4 CASSLWGDNEQYF TGTGCCAGCAGCCTCTGGGGGGACAACGAGCAGTACTTC
NA NA TRBJ2-7 TRBV20-1 CSARESGEIYEQYF TGCAGTGCTAGGGAGTCGGGGGAGATCTACGAGCAGTACTTC
TRBD1 NA TRBJ2-6 TRBV12-3/TRBV12-4 CASSPRQGAANVLTF TGTGCCAGCAGTCCGAGGCAGGGGGCAGCCAACGTCCTGACTTTC
NA NA TRBJ2-5 TRBV29-1 CSVGDSLQETQYF TGCAGCGTCGGAGACAGTCTCCAAGAGACCCAGTACTTC
TRBD2 NA TRBJ2-5 TRBV11-2 CASSLRLAGGRQETQYF TGTGCCAGCAGCTTACGGCTAGCGGGGGGGCGGCAAGAGACCCAGTACTTC
NA few TRBJ1-3 TRBV4-1 CASSQASLSGNTIYF TGCGCCAGCAGCCAAGCCTCCCTCTCTGGAAACACCATATATTTT
TRBD1 NA TRBJ2-7 TRBV5-1 CASSQGDRAAYEQYF TGCGCCAGCAGCCAAGGGGACAGGGCAGCCTACGAGCAGTACTTC
TRBD2 NA TRBJ2-1 TRBV5-6 CASSSRGLAGGYEQFF TGTGCCAGCAGCTCTAGAGGACTAGCGGGAGGGTATGAGCAGTTCTTC
NA NA TRBJ2-1 TRBV6-2/TRBV6-3 CASSYESSGNEQFF TGTGCCAGCAGTTACGAGTCCTCCGGCAATGAGCAGTTCTTC
NA many TRBJ1-4 TRBV4-1 CASSQPEGEKLFF TGCGCCAGCAGCCAACCCGAGGGTGAAAAACTGTTTTTT
TRBD2 many TRBJ2-4 TRBV7-9 CASSLATSGLAKNIQYF TGTGCCAGCAGCTTAGCCACTAGCGGATTAGCCAAAAACATTCAGTACTTC
NA many TRBJ2-7 TRBV20-1 CSAATRGYEQYF TGCAGTGCAGCCACCCGAGGGTACGAGCAGTACTTC
TRBD2 many TRBJ2-1 TRBV5-5 CASSINPTSGGNNEQFF TGTGCCAGCAGCATAAACCCGACTAGCGGGGGGAACAATGAGCAGTTCTTC
TRBD2 NA TRBJ2-1 TRBV10-3 CAISLLAGVSNEQFF TGTGCCATCAGCCTACTAGCGGGAGTGAGCAATGAGCAGTTCTTC
NA few TRBJ2-2 TRBV12-3/TRBV12-4 CASSSRQPLGTGELFF TGTGCCAGCAGTTCCAGACAGCCCCTGGGGACCGGGGAGCTGTTTTTT
TRBD1 many TRBJ2-3 TRBV5-1 CASSLDRGTQYF TGCGCCAGCAGCTTGGACAGGGGCACGCAGTATTTT
NA NA TRBJ2-5 TRBV12-3/TRBV12-4 CASSQGHQETQYF TGTGCCAGCAGTCAGGGTCACCAAGAGACCCAGTACTTC
NA NA TRBJ2-7 TRBV5-1 CASSLASTYEQYF TGCGCCAGCAGCTTGGCTAGCACCTACGAGCAGTACTTC
TRBD2 many TRBJ2-7 TRBV20-1 CSARGTSGRLEQYF TGCAGTGCTAGAGGGACTAGCGGGAGGCTCGAGCAGTACTTC
TRBD2 NA TRBJ2-3 TRBV4-3 CASSHALAGGLADTQYF TGCGCCAGCAGCCACGCCCTAGCGGGGGGGCTGGCAGATACGCAGTATTTT
NA NA TRBJ2-3 TRBV5-1 CASATNEGLGTDTQYF TGCGCCAGCGCAACGAATGAAGGGTTAGGCACAGATACGCAGTATTTT
NA NA TRBJ1-6 TRBV29-1 CSVFLPLHF TGCAGCGTTTTTCTACCCCTCCACTTT
NA few TRBJ1-2 TRBV7-2 CASSLPPANYGYTF TGTGCCAGCAGCTTACCTCCAGCTAACTATGGCTACACCTTC
NA NA TRBJ2-7 TRBV5-1 CASSLMWASDSEQYF TGCGCCAGCAGCTTGATGTGGGCTAGCGACAGCGAGCAGTACTTC
NA many TRBJ2-1 TRBV5-1 CASSLDGDSYNEQFF TGCGCCAGCAGCTTGGACGGGGATTCCTACAATGAGCAGTTCTTC
TRBD1 many TRBJ2-1 TRBV4-2 CASSLRTGGSSYNEQFF TGTGCCAGCAGCCTTAGGACAGGGGGAAGCTCCTACAATGAGCAGTTCTTC
NA many TRBJ1-5 TRBV7-2 CASSLDFGEAQPQHF TGTGCCAGCAGCTTAGACTTTGGGGAGGCTCAGCCCCAGCATTTT
TRBD1 NA TRBJ2-6 TRBV2 CAIGQGYFSGANVLTF TGTGCCATTGGACAGGGATATTTCTCTGGGGCCAACGTCCTGACTTTC
NA NA TRBJ2-7 TRBV27 CASGHGAGSYEQYF TGTGCCAGCGGTCACGGGGCAGGGTCCTACGAGCAGTACTTC
NA once TRBJ2-7 TRBV20-1 CSAREGGREQYF TGCAGTGCTAGAGAGGGGGGGCGGGAGCAGTACTTC
NA many TRBJ2-1 TRBV20-1 CSARRVSSTIYNEQFF TGCAGTGCTAGAAGAGTCAGCTCGACTATTTACAATGAGCAGTTCTTC
TRBD2 NA TRBJ2-1 TRBV9 CASSPTSGAYNEQFF TGTGCCAGCAGTCCTACTAGCGGGGCCTACAATGAGCAGTTCTTC
NA many TRBJ2-7 TRBV20-1 CSASLRRSYEQYF TGCAGTGCCTCCTTGCGGCGGTCCTACGAGCAGTACTTC
TRBD2 NA TRBJ2-5 TRBV28 CASSLTSGGGYQETQYF TGTGCCAGCAGTCTCACTAGTGGCGGGGGGTACCAAGAGACCCAGTACTTC
NA NA TRBJ2-1 TRBV9 CASSVEWAASYNEQFF TGTGCCAGCAGCGTAGAATGGGCGGCTTCCTACAATGAGCAGTTCTTC
NA NA TRBJ2-2 TRBV29-1 CSVSTGNTGELFF TGCAGCGTATCAACAGGAAACACCGGGGAGCTGTTTTTT
NA many TRBJ2-1 TRBV12-3/TRBV12-4 CASSKTGKYNEQFF TGTGCCAGCAGTAAGACGGGGAAGTACAATGAGCAGTTCTTC
NA many TRBJ2-7 TRBV12-3/TRBV12-4 CASSLSGYEQYF TGTGCCAGCAGTTTGTCTGGGTACGAGCAGTACTTC
TRBD2 many TRBJ2-3 TRBV20-1 CSAESGDSTDTQYF TGCAGTGCCGAAAGCGGGGATAGCACAGATACGCAGTATTTT
NA many TRBJ1-2 TRBV29-1 CSVGLGNYGYTF TGCAGCGTTGGCCTGGGAAACTATGGCTACACCTTC
TRBD2 many TRBJ2-1 TRBV9 CETSGYNEQFF TGTGAGACTAGCGGTTACAATGAGCAGTTCTTC
NA many TRBJ2-3 TRBV7-3 CASSNIGGASTDTQYF TGTGCCAGCAGCAATATTGGGGGGGCCAGCACAGATACGCAGTATTTT
NA many TRBJ1-1 TRBV29-1 CSVGGGLNTEAFF TGCAGCGTTGGGGGGGGCTTGAACACTGAAGCTTTCTTT
TRBD1 NA TRBJ2-7 TRBV29-1 CSADSGQGNEQYF TGCAGCGCTGACTCGGGACAGGGAAACGAGCAGTACTTC
NA NA TRBJ2-3 TRBV27 CASSFSAPDTQYF TGTGCCAGCAGCTTTAGCGCACCCGATACGCAGTATTTT
TRBD1 few TRBJ2-3 TRBV20-1 CSATAGGRSDTQYF TGCAGTGCTACAGCAGGGGGCAGATCAGATACGCAGTATTTT
NA NA TRBJ1-5 TRBV6-1 CASSHMQGNQPQHF TGTGCCAGCAGCCACATGCAGGGTAATCAGCCCCAGCATTTT
NA few TRBJ1-1 TRBV18 CASSTLHGAQNAEAFF TGTGCCAGCTCAACACTTCACGGGGCCCAGAATGCTGAAGCTTTCTTT
NA many TRBJ1-6 TRBV20-1 CSAKAGTTINSPLHF TGCAGTGCAAAGGCCGGGACAACCATTAATTCACCCCTCCACTTT
NA once TRBJ2-7 TRBV29-1 CSVEKDLSYEQYF TGCAGCGTTGAGAAGGACCTCTCCTACGAGCAGTACTTC
TRBD2 NA TRBJ2-1 TRBV27 CASTRTSGIREQFF TGTGCCAGCACCAGGACTAGCGGGATCCGAGAGCAGTTCTTC
TRBD2 few TRBJ2-1 TRBV5-1 CASSFRGEDYNEQFF TGCGCCAGCAGCTTCCGGGGGGAGGATTACAATGAGCAGTTCTTC
NA NA TRBJ2-7 TRBV25-1 CASKGIYEQYF TGTGCCAGCAAGGGTATCTACGAGCAGTACTTC